Sequencing of this T cell receptor (beta chain) was carried out in a study of blood T cell repertoires in COVID-19. On the study more broadly: Acute and convalescent COVID-19 specimens originated in the United States, Italy and Spain. From T cells, B-cell-depleted T cells, or PBMCs came the material, which was cDNA or gDNA.

Trimming took 3 bases from V and 5 from J, leaving 7 bases between them. Germline loops: CDR1 LNHNV, CDR2 YYDKDF (reference sequence). The CDR3 runs 12 residues. In the authors' workflow: Estimation of nucleated cell counts relied on the amplification of reference gene primers. Here immunoSEQ multiplex PCR was the method, and the copy in TCRdb shows in-frame clones only, minus some. Clone size and the V and J calls come from that table; the DNA yielded D and trimming. Counted here are under 95,000 clones, around three quarters occurring once; the ten biggest clones make up approximately 25%. For this clone: Other DNA sequences of this sample code for an identical CDR3.

The sequence came from a man aged 55 to 70 with active or convalescent COVID-19. The source material was peripheral blood. The rearrangement joins TRBV15 to TRBJ1-2; possibly TRBD1 for D (6 bases). The CDR3 DNA reads TGTGCCACCAGCAGGGACAGTTATGGCTACACCTTC. As protein: CATSRDSYGYTF.